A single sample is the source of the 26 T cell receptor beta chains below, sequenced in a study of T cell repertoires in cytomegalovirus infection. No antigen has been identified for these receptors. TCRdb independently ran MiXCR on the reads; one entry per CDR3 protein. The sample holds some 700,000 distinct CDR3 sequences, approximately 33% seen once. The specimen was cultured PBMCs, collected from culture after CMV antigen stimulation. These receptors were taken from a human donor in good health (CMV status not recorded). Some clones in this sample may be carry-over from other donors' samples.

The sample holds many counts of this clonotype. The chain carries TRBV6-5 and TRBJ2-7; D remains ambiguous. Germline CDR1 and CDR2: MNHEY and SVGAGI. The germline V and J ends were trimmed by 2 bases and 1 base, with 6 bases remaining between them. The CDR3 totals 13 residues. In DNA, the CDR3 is TGTGCCAGCAGTTACAGGGAATCCTACGAGCAGTACTTC. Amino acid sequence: CASSYRESYEQYF.

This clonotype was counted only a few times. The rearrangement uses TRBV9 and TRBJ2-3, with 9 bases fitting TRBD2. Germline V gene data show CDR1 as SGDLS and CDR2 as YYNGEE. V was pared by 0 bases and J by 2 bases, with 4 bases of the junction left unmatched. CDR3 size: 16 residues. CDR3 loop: CASSVAGGRATDTQYF. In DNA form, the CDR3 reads TGTGCCAGCAGCGTAGCTGGCGGGAGGGCCACAGATACGCAGTATTTT. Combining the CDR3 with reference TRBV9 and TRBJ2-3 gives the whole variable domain DSGVTQTPKHLITATGQRVTLRCSPRSGDLSVYWYQQSLDQGLQFLIQYYNGEERAKGNILERFSAQQFPDLHSELNLSSLELGDSALYFCASSVAGGRATDTQYFGPGTRLTVL.

CDR3 nucleotide sequence: TGTGCCAGCAGCTTACCCTCCGACAGGGGGCGTACATCCGAGCAGTACTTC. It is translated as CASSLPSDRGRTSEQYF. The chain joins TRBV7-4 to TRBJ2-7; 10 bases are shared with TRBD1. CDR1 and CDR2 from the germline V gene are SGHVT and SQSDAQ. Germline trimming cut 2 bases from V and 6 bases from J; bases unmatched to any gene: 13. This CDR3 has 17 residues.

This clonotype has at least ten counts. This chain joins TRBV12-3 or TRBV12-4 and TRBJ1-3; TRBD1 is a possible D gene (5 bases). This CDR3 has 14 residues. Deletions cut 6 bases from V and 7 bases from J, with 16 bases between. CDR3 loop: CASRLTAAGNTIYF. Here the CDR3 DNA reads TGTGCCAGCAGATTGACAGCGGCGGGGAACACCATATATTTT.

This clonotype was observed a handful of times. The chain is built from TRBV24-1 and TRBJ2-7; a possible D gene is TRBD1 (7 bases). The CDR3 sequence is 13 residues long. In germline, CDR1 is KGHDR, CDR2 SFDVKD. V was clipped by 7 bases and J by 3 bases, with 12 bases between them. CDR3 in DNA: TGTGCCACCAGCGGGGGACAGAGCTACGAGCAGTACTTC. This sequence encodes CATSGGQSYEQYF.

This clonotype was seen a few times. The DNA for the CDR3 is TGTGCCAGCAGCGAAGGGACGTATCGAAGCTCCTATAATTCACCCCTCCACTTT. Protein: CASSEGTYRSSYNSPLHF. The V gene is TRBV25-1, the J gene TRBJ1-6; D is possibly TRBD1 (5 bases). The CDR3 spans 18 residues. Between the trimmed V and J ends, which lost 6 bases and 0 bases, there was a span of 18 bases. CDR1 is MGHDK and CDR2 is SYGVNS in the germline V gene.

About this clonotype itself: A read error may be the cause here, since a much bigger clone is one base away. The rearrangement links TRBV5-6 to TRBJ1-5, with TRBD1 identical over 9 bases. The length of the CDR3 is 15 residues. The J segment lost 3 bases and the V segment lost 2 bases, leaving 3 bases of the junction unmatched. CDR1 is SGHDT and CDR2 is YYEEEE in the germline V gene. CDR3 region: CASSFGTGTNQPQHF. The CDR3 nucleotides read TGTGCCAGCAGCTTTGGGACAGGGACCAATCAGCCCCAGCATTTT.

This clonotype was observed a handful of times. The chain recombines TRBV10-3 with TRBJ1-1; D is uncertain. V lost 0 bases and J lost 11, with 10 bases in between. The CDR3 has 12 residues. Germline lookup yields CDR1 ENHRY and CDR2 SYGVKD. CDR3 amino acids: CAISESGEGAFF. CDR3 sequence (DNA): TGTGCCATCAGTGAGTCGGGAGAAGGGGCTTTCTTT.

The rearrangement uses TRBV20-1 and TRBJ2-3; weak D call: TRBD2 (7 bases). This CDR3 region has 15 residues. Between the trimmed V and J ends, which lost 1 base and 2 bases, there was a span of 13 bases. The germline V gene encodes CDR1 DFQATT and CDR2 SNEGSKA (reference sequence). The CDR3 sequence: CSARGGGEITDTQYF. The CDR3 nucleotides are TGCAGTGCTAGAGGAGGGGGGGAAATCACAGATACGCAGTATTTT.

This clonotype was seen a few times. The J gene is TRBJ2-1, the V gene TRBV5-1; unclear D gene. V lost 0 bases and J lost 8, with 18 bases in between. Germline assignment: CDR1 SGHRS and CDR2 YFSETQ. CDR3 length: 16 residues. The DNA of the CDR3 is TGCGCCAGCAGCTTGGCTTTAGGGCCAAGTTACGATGAGCAGTTCTTC. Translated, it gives CASSLALGPSYDEQFF. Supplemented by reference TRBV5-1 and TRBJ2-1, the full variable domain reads KAGVTQTPRYLIKTRGQQVTLSCSPISGHRSVSWYQQTPGQGLQFLFEYFSETQRNKGNFPGRFSGRQFSNSRSEMNVSTLELGDSALYLCASSLALGPSYDEQFFGPGTRLTVL.

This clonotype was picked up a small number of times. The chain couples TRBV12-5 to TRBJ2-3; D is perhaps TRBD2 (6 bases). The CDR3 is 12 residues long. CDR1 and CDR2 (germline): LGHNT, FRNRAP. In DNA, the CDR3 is TGTTGCTCCGGGGGAAGCACAGATACGCAGTATTTT. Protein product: CCSGGSTDTQYF.

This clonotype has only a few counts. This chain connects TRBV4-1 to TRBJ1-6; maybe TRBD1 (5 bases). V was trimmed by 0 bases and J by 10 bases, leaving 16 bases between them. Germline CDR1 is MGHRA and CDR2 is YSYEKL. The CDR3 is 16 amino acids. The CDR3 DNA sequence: TGCGCCAGCAGCCAAGAAGGGGCGGGGAGTGGGTCACCCCTCCACTTT. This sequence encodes CASSQEGAGSGSPLHF.

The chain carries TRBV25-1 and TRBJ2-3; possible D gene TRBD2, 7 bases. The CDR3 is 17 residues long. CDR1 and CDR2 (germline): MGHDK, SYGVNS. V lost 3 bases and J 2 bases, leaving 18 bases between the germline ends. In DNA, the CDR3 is TGTGCCAGCAGTGAGACGAAAGGGGGGGGTCCCACAGATACGCAGTATTTT. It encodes CASSETKGGGPTDTQYF.

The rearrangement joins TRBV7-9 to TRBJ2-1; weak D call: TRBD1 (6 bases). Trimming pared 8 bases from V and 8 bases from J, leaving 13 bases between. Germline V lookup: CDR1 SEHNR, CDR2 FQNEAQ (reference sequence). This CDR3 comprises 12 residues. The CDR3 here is CASGQLVHEQFF. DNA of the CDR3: TGTGCCAGCGGACAGTTGGTCCATGAGCAGTTCTTC.

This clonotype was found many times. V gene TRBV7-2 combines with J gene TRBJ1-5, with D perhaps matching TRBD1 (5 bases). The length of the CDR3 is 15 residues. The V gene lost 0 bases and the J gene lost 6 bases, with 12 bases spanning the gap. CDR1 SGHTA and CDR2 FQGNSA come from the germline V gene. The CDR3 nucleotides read TGTGCCAGCAGCTTAGCGCGACCGGGACGTCAGCCCCAGCATTTT. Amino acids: CASSLARPGRQPQHF.

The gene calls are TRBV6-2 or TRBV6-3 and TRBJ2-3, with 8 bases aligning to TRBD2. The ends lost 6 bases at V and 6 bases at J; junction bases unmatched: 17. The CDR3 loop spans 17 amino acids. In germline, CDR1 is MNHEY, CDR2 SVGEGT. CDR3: CASSSPVSAGGADTQYF. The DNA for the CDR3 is TGTGCCAGCAGCTCCCCCGTGTCGGCGGGAGGAGCCGATACGCAGTATTTT.

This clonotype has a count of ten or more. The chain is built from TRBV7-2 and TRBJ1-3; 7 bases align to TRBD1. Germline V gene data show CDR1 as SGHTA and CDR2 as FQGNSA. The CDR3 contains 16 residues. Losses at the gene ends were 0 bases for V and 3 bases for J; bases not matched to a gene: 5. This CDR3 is CASSLAGQLNGNTIYF. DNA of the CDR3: TGTGCCAGCAGCTTAGCGGGACAGTTGAATGGAAACACCATATATTTT.

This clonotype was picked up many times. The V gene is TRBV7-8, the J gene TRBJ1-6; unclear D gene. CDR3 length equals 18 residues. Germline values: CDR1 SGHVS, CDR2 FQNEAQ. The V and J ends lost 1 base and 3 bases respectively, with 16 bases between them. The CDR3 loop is CASSLGRLGMDYNSPLHF. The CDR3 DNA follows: TGTGCCAGCAGCTTAGGTCGTTTGGGGATGGACTATAATTCACCCCTCCACTTT. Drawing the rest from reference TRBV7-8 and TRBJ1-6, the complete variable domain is GAGVSQSPRYKVAKRGQDVALRCDPISGHVSLFWYQQALGQGPEFLTYFQNEAQLDKSGLPSDRFFAERPEGSVSTLKIQRTQQEDSAVYLCASSLGRLGMDYNSPLHFGNGTRLTVT.

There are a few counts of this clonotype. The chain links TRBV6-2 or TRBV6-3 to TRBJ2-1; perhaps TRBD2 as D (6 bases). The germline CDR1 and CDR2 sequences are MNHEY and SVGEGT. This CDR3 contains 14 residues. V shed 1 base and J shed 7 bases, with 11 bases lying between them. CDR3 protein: CASSYLVEGNEQFF. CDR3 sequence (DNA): TGTGCCAGCAGTTACTTGGTGGAGGGGAATGAGCAGTTCTTC.

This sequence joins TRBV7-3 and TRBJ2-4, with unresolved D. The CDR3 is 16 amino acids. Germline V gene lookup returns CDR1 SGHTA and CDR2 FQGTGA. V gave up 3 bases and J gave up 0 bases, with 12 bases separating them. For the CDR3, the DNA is TGTGCCAGCAGCTTCGGGTCGCCTATAGCCAAAAACATTCAGTACTTC. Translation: CASSFGSPIAKNIQYF.

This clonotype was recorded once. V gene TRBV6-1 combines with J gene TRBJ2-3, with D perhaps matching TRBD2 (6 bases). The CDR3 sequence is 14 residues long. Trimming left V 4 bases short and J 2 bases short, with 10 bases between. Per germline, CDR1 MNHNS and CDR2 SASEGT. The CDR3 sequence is CASSVGTATDTQYF. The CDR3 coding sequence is TGTGCCAGCAGTGTAGGGACTGCCACAGATACGCAGTATTTT.

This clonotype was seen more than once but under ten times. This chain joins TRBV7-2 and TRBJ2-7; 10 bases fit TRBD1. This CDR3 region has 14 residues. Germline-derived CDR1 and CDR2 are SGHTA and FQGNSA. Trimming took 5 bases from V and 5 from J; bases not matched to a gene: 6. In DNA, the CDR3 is TGTGCCAGCAGCCTGACAGGGGGCTTCGACGAGCAGTACTTC. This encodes CASSLTGGFDEQYF.

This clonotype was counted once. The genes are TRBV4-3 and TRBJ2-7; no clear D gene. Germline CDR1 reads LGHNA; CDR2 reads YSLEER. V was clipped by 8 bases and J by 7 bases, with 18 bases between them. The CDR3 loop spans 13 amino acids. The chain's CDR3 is CASSASFLREQYF. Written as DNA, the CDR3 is TGCGCCAGCTCTGCCTCGTTCCTACGTGAGCAGTACTTC.

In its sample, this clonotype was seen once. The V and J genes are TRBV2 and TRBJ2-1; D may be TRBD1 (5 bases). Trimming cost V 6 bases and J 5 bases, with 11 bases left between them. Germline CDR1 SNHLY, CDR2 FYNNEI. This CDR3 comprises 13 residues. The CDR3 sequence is CASSTLQDNEQFF. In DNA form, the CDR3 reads TGTGCCAGCAGCACCCTACAGGACAATGAGCAGTTCTTC.

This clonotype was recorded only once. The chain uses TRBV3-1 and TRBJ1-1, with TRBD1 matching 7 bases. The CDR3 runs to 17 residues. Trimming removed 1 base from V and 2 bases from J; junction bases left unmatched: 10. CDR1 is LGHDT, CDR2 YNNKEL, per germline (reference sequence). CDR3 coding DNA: TGTGCCAGCAGCCAAGTCTACCGGCGACAGGGAAACACTGAAGCTTTCTTT. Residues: CASSQVYRRQGNTEAFF.

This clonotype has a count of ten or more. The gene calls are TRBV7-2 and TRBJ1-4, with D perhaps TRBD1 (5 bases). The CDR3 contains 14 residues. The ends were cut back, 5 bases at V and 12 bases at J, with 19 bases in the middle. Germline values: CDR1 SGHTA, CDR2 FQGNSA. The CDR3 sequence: CASSQSGRRGQLFF. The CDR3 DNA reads TGTGCCAGCAGCCAATCGGGGCGTCGTGGGCAACTGTTTTTT. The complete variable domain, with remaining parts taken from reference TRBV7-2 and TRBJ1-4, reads GAGVSQSPSNKVTEKGKDVELRCDPISGHTALYWYRQSLGQGLEFLIYFQGNSAPDKSGLPSDRFSAERTGGSVSTLTIQRTQQEDSAVYLCASSQSGRRGQLFFGSGTQLSVL.